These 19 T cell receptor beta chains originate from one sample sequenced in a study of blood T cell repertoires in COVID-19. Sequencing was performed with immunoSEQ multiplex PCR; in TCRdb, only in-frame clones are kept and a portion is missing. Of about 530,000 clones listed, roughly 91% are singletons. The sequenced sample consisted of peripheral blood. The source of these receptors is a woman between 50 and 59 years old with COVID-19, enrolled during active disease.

The CDR3 is CASSFLRAVSYEQYF. The CDR3 DNA reads TGTGCCAGCAGCTTTTTGCGGGCCGTTTCCTACGAGCAGTACTTC. The chain carries TRBV11-2 and TRBJ2-7, with D possibly being TRBD2 (5 bases). V dropped 3 bases and J dropped 1 base, with 13 bases sitting between them. Germline values: CDR1 SGHAT, CDR2 FQNNGV. The CDR3 runs to 15 residues.

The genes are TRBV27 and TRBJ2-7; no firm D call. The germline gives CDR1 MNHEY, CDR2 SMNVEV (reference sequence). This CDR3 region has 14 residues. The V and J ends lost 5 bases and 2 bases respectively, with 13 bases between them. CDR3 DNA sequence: TGTGCCAGCAGTCCCAGAATTAATACCTACGAGCAGTACTTC. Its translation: CASSPRINTYEQYF.

The CDR3 sequence: CASSLGPLGSSYNEQFF. For the CDR3, the DNA is TGCGCCAGCAGCTTGGGACCGCTAGGGAGCTCCTACAATGAGCAGTTCTTC. The chain joins TRBV5-1 to TRBJ2-1, with D possibly being TRBD2 (5 bases). The V and J ends lost 0 bases and 0 bases respectively, with 13 bases between them. This CDR3 comprises 17 residues. Germline V gene sequence: CDR1 SGHRS, CDR2 YFSETQ.

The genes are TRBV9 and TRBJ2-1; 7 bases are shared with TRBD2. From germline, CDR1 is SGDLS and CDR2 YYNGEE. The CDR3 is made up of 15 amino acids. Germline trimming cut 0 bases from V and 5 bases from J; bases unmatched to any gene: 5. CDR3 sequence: CASSVAAGQDNEQFF. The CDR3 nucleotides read TGTGCCAGCAGCGTAGCAGCGGGGCAAGACAATGAGCAGTTCTTC.

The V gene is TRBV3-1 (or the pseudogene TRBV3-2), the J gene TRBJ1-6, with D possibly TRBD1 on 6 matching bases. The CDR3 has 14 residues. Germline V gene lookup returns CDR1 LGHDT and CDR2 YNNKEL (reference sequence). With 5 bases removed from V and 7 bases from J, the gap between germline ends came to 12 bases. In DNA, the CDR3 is TGTGCCAGCAGCGACGCAGGGGAGAATTCACCCCTCCACTTT. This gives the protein CASSDAGENSPLHF.

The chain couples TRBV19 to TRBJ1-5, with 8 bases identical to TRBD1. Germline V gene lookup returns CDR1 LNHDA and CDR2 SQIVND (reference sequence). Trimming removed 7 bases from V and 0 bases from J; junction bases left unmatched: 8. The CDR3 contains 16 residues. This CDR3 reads CASMDRAWDSNQPQHF. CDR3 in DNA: TGTGCCAGTATGGACAGGGCTTGGGATAGCAATCAGCCCCAGCATTTT.

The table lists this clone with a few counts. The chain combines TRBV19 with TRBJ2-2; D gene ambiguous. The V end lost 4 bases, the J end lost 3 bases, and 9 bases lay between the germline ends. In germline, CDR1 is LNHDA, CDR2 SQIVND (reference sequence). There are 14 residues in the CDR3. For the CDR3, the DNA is TGTGCCAGTAGTACCAGCCGGGACACCGGGGAGCTGTTTTTT. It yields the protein CASSTSRDTGELFF.

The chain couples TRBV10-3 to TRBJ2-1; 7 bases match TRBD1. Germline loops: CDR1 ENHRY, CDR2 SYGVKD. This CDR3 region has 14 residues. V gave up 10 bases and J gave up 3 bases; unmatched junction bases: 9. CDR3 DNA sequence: TGTGCCACCCACACAGGGGAGAACTACAATGAGCAGTTCTTC. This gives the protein CATHTGENYNEQFF.

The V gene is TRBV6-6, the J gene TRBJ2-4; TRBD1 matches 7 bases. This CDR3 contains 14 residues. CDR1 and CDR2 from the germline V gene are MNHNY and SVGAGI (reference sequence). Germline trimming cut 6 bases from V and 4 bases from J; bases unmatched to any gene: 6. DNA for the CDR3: TGTGCCAGCAGGCCTCCGGGACAGAAAAACATTCAGTACTTC. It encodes CASRPPGQKNIQYF.

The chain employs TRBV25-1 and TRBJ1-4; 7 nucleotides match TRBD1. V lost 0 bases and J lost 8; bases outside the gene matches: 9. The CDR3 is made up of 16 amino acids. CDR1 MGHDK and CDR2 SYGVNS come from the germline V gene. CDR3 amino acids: CASSEYAQGVEEKLFF. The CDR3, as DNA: TGTGCCAGCAGTGAATATGCGCAGGGGGTAGAGGAAAAACTGTTTTTT.

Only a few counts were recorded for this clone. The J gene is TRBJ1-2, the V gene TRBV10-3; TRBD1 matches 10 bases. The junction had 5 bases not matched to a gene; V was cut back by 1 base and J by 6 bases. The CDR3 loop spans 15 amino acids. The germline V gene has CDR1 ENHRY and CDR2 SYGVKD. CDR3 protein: CAISEYGQGEDGYTF. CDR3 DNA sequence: TGTGCCATCAGTGAGTACGGACAGGGGGAGGATGGCTACACCTTC.

The CDR3: CASRGTMHNEQFF. DNA for the CDR3: TGTGCCAGCAGGGGGACTATGCACAATGAGCAGTTCTTC. J is TRBJ2-1 and V is TRBV6-5; 7 bases agree with TRBD2. The CDR3 is made up of 13 amino acids. Trimming at V came to 6 bases and at J to 5 bases, leaving 4 bases not matched to a gene. The germline V gene has CDR1 MNHEY and CDR2 SVGAGI.

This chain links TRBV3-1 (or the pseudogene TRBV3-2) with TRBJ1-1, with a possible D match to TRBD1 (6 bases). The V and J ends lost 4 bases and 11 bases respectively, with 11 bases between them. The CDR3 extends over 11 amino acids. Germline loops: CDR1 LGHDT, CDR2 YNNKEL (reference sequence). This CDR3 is CASSRGQWAFF. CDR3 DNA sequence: TGTGCCAGCAGCCGGGGACAATGGGCTTTCTTT.

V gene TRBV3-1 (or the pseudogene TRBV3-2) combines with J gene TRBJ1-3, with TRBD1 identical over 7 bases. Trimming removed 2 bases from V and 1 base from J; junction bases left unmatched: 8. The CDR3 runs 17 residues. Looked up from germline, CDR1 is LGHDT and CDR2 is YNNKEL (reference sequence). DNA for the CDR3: TGTGCCAGCAGCCAACGTCGGGACAGAGCGTCTGGAAACACCATATATTTT. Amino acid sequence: CASSQRRDRASGNTIYF.

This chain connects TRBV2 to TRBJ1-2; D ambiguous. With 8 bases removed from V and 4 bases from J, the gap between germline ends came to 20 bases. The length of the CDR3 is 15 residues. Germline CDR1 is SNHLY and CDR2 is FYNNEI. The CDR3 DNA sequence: TGTGCCAGCCTCCAGCCCGGGAATCCCGTCTATGGCTACACCTTC. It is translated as CASLQPGNPVYGYTF.

CDR3 coding DNA: TGCAGCGTTGAAGGCACCTACGCTGGCTACACCTTC. Protein: CSVEGTYAGYTF. The gene calls are TRBV29-1 and TRBJ1-2; D uncertain. CDR1 and CDR2 (germline): SQVTM, ANQGSEA. The CDR3 loop spans 12 amino acids. V gave up 1 base and J gave up 7 bases, with 10 bases separating them.

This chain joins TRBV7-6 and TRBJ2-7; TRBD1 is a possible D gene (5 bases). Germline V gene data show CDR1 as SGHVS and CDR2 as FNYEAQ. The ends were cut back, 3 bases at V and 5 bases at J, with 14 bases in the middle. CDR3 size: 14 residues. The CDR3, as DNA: TGTGCCAGCAGCTTTCGTACAGGTGCGGACGAGCAGTACTTC. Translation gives CASSFRTGADEQYF.

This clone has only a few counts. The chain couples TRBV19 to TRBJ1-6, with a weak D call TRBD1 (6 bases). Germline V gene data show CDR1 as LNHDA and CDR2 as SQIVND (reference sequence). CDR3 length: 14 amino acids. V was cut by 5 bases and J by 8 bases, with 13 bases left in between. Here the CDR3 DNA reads TGTGCCAGTAGTTTCCGGACAGAGGATTCACCCCTCCACTTT. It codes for CASSFRTEDSPLHF.

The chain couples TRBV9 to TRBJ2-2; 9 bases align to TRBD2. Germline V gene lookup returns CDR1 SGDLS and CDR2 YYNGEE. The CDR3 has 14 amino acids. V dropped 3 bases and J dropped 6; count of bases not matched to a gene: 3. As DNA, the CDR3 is TGTGCCAGCAGCGCACTAGCGGGCCCCGGGGAGCTGTTTTTT. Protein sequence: CASSALAGPGELFF.